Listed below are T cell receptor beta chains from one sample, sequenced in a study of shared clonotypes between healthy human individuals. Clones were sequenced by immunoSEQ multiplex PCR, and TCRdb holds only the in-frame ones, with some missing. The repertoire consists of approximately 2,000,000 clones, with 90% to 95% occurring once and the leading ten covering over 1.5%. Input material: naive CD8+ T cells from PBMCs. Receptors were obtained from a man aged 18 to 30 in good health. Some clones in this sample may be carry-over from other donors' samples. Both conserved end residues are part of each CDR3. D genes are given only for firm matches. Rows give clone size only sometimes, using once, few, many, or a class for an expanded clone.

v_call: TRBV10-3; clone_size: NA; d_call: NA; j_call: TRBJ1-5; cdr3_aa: CAISEVGVRNQPQHF; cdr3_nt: TGTGCCATCAGTGAGGTGGGGGTAAGAAATCAGCCCCAGCATTTT
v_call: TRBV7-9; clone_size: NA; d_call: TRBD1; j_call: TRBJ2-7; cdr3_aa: CASSHRDRGIYEQYF; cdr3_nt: TGTGCCAGCAGCCACCGGGACAGGGGGATATACGAGCAGTACTTC
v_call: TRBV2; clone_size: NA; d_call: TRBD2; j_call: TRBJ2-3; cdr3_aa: CASSEASGRAKRVDTQYF; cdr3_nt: TGTGCCAGCAGTGAAGCGAGCGGGAGGGCCAAGAGGGTGGATACGCAGTATTTT
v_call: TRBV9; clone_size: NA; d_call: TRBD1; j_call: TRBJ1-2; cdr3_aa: CASSVALVQGADGYTF; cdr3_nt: TGTGCCAGCAGCGTAGCTTTGGTACAGGGGGCAGACGGCTACACCTTC
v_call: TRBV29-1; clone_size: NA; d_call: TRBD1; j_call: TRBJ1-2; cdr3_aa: CSVTGQGFWGYTF; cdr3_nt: TGCAGCGTTACTGGACAGGGGTTCTGGGGCTACACCTTC
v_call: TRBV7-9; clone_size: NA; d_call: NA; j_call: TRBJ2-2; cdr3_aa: CASSTSRESEDTGELFF; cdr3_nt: TGTGCCAGCAGCACTAGTCGGGAATCTGAGGACACCGGGGAGCTGTTTTTT
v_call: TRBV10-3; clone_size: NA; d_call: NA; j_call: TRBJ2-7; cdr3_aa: CAISERGSSYEQYF; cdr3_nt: TGTGCCATCAGTGAGCGGGGTAGCTCCTACGAGCAGTACTTC
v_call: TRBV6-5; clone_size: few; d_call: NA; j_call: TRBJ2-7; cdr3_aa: CASRSGETGRTEQYF; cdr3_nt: TGTGCCAGCAGGTCTGGGGAGACAGGTCGGACCGAGCAGTACTTC
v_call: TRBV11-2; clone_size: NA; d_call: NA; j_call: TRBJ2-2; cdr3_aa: CASSIRLQGDTGELFF; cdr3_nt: TGTGCCAGCAGCATACGGCTACAGGGAGACACCGGGGAGCTGTTTTTT
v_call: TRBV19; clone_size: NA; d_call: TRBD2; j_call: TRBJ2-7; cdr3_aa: CASSIAGGGEQYF; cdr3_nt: TGTGCCAGTAGTATAGCGGGCGGGGGCGAGCAGTACTTC
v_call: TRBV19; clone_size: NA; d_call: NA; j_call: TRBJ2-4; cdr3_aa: CASSLGLSGIQYF; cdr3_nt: TGTGCCAGTAGTCTCGGGCTCAGCGGCATTCAGTACTTC
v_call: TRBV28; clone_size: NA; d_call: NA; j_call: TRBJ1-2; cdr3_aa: CASSLVVEAGYGYTF; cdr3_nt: TGTGCCAGCAGTTTAGTGGTGGAAGCAGGCTATGGCTACACCTTC
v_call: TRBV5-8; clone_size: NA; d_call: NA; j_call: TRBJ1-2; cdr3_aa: CASSLYGYTF; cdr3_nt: TGTGCCAGCAGTCTTTATGGCTACACCTTC
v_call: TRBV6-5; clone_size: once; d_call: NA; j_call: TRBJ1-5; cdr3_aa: CASSSVGNQPQHF; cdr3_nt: TGTGCCAGCAGTTCGGTTGGCAATCAGCCCCAGCATTTT
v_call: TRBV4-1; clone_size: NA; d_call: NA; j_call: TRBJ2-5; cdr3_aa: CASSQGTVGHGTQYF; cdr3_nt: TGCGCCAGCAGCCAAGGGACTGTAGGGCATGGGACCCAGTACTTC
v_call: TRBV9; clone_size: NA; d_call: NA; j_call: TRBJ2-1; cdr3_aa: CAPRGKLF; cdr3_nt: TGTGCCCCGAGAGGGAAACTCTTC
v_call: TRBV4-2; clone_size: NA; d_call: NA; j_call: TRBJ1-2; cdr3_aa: CASSQLTAVDGYTF; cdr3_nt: TGTGCCAGCAGCCAACTGACCGCCGTCGACGGCTACACCTTC
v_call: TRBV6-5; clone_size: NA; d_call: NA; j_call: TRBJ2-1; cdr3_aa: CASSYGRDAAWNEQFF; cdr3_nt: TGTGCCAGCAGTTACGGACGGGACGCGGCGTGGAATGAGCAGTTCTTC
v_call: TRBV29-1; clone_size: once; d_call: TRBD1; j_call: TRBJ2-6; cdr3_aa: CSVAVVDRGTGANVLTF; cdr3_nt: TGCAGCGTTGCTGTAGTGGACAGGGGTACTGGGGCCAACGTCCTGACTTTC
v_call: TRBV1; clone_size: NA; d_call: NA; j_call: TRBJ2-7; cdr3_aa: CTSSHPGGPYEQYF; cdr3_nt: TGCACCAGCAGCCACCCGGGGGGTCCCTACGAGCAGTACTTC
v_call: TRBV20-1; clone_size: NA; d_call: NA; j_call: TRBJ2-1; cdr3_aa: CSPWMANEQFF; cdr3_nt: TGCAGTCCTTGGATGGCCAATGAGCAGTTCTTC
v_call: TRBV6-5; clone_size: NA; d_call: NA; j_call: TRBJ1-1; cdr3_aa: CASSYGGRTEAFF; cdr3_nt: TGTGCCAGCAGTTACGGGGGGCGGACTGAAGCTTTCTTT
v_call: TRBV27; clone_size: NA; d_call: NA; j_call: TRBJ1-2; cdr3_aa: CASRGGASRNYGYTF; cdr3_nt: TGTGCCAGTCGTGGGGGCGCTAGTCGGAACTATGGCTACACCTTC
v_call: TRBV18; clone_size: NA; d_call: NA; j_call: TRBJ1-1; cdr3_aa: CASSPEAGYTEAFF; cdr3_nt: TGTGCCAGCTCACCGGAGGCGGGGTACACTGAAGCTTTCTTT
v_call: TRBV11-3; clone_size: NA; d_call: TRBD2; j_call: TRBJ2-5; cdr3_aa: CASSLGGGWETQYF; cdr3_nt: TGTGCCAGCAGCCTCGGGGGGGGCTGGGAGACCCAGTACTTC
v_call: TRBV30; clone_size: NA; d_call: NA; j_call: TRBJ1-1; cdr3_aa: CAWSVRGALGTEAFF; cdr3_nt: TGTGCCTGGAGTGTACGTGGGGCCTTGGGGACTGAAGCTTTCTTT
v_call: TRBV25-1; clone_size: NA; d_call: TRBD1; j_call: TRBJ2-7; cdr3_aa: CASRDRSYTYEQYF; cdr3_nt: TGTGCCAGCAGGGACAGGAGCTATACCTACGAGCAGTACTTC
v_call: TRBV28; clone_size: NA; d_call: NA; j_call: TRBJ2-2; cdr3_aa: CATDSLANGELFF; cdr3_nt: TGTGCCACCGATTCCCTCGCGAACGGGGAGCTGTTTTTT
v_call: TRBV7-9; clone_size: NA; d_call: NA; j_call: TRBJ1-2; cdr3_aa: CASSLGHRGYTF; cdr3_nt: TGTGCCAGCAGCTTGGGGCATCGTGGCTACACCTTC
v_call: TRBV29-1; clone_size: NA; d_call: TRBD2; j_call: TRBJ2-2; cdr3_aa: CSVEGGRAGVGELFF; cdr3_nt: TGCAGCGTTGAAGGCGGGAGGGCCGGGGTCGGGGAGCTGTTTTTT
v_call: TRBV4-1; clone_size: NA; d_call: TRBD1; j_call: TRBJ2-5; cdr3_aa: CASSQEDPGQGMETQYF; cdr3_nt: TGCGCCAGCAGCCAAGAGGACCCGGGACAGGGAATGGAGACCCAGTACTTC
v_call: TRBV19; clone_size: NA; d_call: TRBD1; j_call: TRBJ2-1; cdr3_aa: CASSSSGQDNEQFF; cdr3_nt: TGTGCCAGTAGTTCTTCGGGACAGGACAATGAGCAGTTCTTC